This TCR beta chain was retrieved from a study of radiotherapy plus CTLA-4 blockade in lung cancer. Study-wide background: Across the patients, objective responses occurred in approximately 17%, and disease control in roughly 31%. Broader study findings: TCR clones originating in tumors grew in number in blood after radiotherapy plus ipilimumab.

Libraries were prepared by immunoSEQ multiplex PCR; TCRdb keeps only in-frame clonotypes and omits some of them. This sample has fewer than 50,000 clones, with approximately 86% found just once. A word on this clone: Its cognate antigen is unknown.

Those patients who had chemo-refractory metastatic non-small-cell lung cancer were given focal radiation along with CTLA-4 blockade through ipilimumab. This TCR came from a human donor with non-small cell lung cancer whose response to radiotherapy plus ipilimumab could not be evaluated. The specimen was peripheral blood, collected from a patient treated with radiotherapy plus ipilimumab.

CDR3 bases: TGTGCCAGCAGCTCCTACCCCAGGGAGGAAGAGACCCAGTACTTC. The encoded protein is CASSSYPREEETQYF. The V call is TRBV13, the J call TRBJ2-5, with D possibly TRBD2 on 6 matching bases. The CDR3 contains 15 residues. Germline assignment: CDR1 PRHDT and CDR2 FYEKMQ (reference sequence). V was shortened by 4 bases and J by 3 bases, with 15 bases between the two germline ends. Full variable domain (rest looked up from reference TRBV13 and TRBJ2-5): AAGVIQSPRHLIKEKRETATLKCYPIPRHDTVYWYQQGPGQDPQFLISFYEKMQSDKGSIPDRFSAQQFSDYHSELNMSSLELGDSALYFCASSSYPREEETQYFGPGTRLLVL.